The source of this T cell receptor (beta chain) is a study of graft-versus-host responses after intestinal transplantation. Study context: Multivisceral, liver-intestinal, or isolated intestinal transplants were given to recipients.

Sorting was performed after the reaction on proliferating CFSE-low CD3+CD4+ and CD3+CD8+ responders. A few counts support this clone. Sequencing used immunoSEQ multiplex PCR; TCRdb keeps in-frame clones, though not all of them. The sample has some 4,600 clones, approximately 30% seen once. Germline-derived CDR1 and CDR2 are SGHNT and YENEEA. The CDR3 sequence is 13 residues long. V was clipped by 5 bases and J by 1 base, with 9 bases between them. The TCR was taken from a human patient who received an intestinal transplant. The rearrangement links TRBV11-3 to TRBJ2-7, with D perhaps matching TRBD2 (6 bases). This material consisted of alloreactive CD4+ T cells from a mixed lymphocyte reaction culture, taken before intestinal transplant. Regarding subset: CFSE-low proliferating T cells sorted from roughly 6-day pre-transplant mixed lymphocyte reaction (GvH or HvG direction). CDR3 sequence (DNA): TGTGCCAGCAGCCAGGGACTTTCCTACGAGCAGTACTTC. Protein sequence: CASSQGLSYEQYF.